Below, 28 T cell receptor beta chains from the same sample are listed, as sequenced in a study of blood T cell repertoires in COVID-19. The data were produced by immunoSEQ multiplex PCR, yet TCRdb's version contains in-frame clones alone and is incomplete. This sample yields around 300,000 clones, of which 85% to 90% are seen a single time; approximately 3.3% belongs to the top ten. Specimen: peripheral blood. The receptors derive from a woman in her thirties or forties with acute or convalescent COVID-19.

J is TRBJ1-2 and V is TRBV24-1, with D unclear. The CDR3 extends over 11 amino acids. The germline V gene encodes CDR1 KGHDR and CDR2 SFDVKD. V was shortened by 3 bases and J by 5 bases, with 3 bases between the two germline ends. In DNA form, the CDR3 reads TGTGCCACCAGTGATCCGTATGGCTACACCTTC. Its protein is CATSDPYGYTF.

V usage is TRBV5-1 and J usage is TRBJ1-5, with TRBD1 matching over 7 bases. V shed 0 bases and J 7 bases; nucleotides not matched to a gene: 4. Germline-derived CDR1 and CDR2 are SGHRS and YFSETQ. CDR3 length equals 14 residues. CDR3 loop: CASSLDGTDQPQHF. DNA for the CDR3: TGCGCCAGCAGCTTGGACGGGACAGACCAGCCCCAGCATTTT.

The chain recombines TRBV9 with TRBJ1-4, with 9 bases fitting TRBD1. The germline gives CDR1 SGDLS, CDR2 YYNGEE. This CDR3 spans 17 amino acids. V dropped 4 bases and J dropped 2; count of bases not matched to a gene: 9. The CDR3 region has the DNA TGTGCCAGCAGCCCCCCGATCGGACAGGGGACTAATGAAAAACTGTTTTTT. This gives the protein CASSPPIGQGTNEKLFF. Filled out from reference TRBV9 and TRBJ1-4, the complete variable domain reads DSGVTQTPKHLITATGQRVTLRCSPRSGDLSVYWYQQSLDQGLQFLIQYYNGEERAKGNILERFSAQQFPDLHSELNLSSLELGDSALYFCASSPPIGQGTNEKLFFGSGTQLSVL.

This clone was recorded once. This rearrangement joins TRBV5-6 to TRBJ2-2; 9 positions agree with TRBD1. This CDR3 is built from 16 residues. J gave up 4 bases and V 3 bases, and 7 bases lay outside the gene matches. CDR1 and CDR2 (germline): SGHDT, YYEEEE. This chain's CDR3 is CASSSYRGRSTGELFF. CDR3 in DNA: TGTGCCAGCAGCTCGTACAGGGGGCGTAGCACCGGGGAGCTGTTTTTT.

The chain links TRBV6-6 to TRBJ1-6; D is undetermined. From germline, CDR1 is MNHNY and CDR2 SVGAGI (reference sequence). The V end was cut by 6 bases, the J end by 0 bases, with 9 bases between. The CDR3 spans 15 residues. The chain's CDR3 is CASSTESSYNSPLHF. The CDR3 DNA reads as TGTGCCAGCAGCACCGAGTCCTCCTATAATTCACCCCTCCACTTT.

The chain combines TRBV5-4 with TRBJ2-1; TRBD2 matches at 11 bases. Germline CDR1 and CDR2: SGHNT and YYREEE (reference sequence). V lost 2 bases to trimming and J lost 4 bases; unmatched junction nucleotides: 5. The CDR3 runs 16 residues. CDR3: CASSLFSGGAYNEQFF. The CDR3 DNA is TGTGCCAGCAGCTTATTTAGCGGGGGGGCGTACAATGAGCAGTTCTTC.

This chain connects TRBV9 to TRBJ1-2; 8 nucleotides line up with TRBD1. Trimming took 4 bases from V and 5 from J; bases not matched to a gene: 7. Germline V gives CDR1 SGDLS, CDR2 YYNGEE. CDR3 length: 14 amino acids. This CDR3 reads CASSITQGAYGYTF. The CDR3 bases are TGTGCCAGCAGCATCACCCAGGGGGCTTATGGCTACACCTTC.

The J gene is TRBJ1-2, the V gene TRBV30; 9 bases match TRBD1. The CDR3 loop spans 11 amino acids. Germline CDR1 reads GTSNPN; CDR2 reads SVGIG (reference sequence). J lost 14 bases, V lost 7 bases, and 11 bases had no gene match. The CDR3: CASHLGQGTTF. The CDR3 region has the DNA TGTGCCTCGCACCTGGGACAGGGAACTACCTTC.

The genes are TRBV19 and TRBJ1-1; D may be TRBD1 (6 bases). The CDR3 totals 13 residues. Trimming pared 9 bases from V and 2 bases from J, leaving 13 bases between. Germline assignment: CDR1 LNHDA and CDR2 SQIVND (reference sequence). CDR3 DNA sequence: TGTGCCAGCAGGGACAATGGCAACACTGAAGCTTTCTTT. Translating gives CASRDNGNTEAFF.

The chain has TRBV10-3 and TRBJ2-3; weak D call: TRBD2 (5 bases). Deletions cut 7 bases from V and 2 bases from J, with 13 bases between. CDR3 length equals 14 residues. CDR1 ENHRY and CDR2 SYGVKD come from the germline V gene. The DNA of the CDR3 is TGTGCCATCAATAGTAGACTAAACACAGATACGCAGTATTTT. Its translation: CAINSRLNTDTQYF.

This clone was detected only once. V usage is TRBV2 and J usage is TRBJ2-5, with D possibly TRBD1 on 5 matching bases. This CDR3 region has 13 residues. Germline V gene data show CDR1 as SNHLY and CDR2 as FYNNEI. Trimming stripped 6 bases from V and 3 bases from J, with 11 bases between. CDR3 in amino acids: CASRTWGKETQYF. CDR3 DNA: TGTGCCAGCAGGACTTGGGGCAAAGAGACCCAGTACTTC.

The J gene is TRBJ1-2, the V gene TRBV11-2; maybe TRBD1 (5 bases). CDR1 and CDR2 (germline): SGHAT, FQNNGV. V lost 1 base to trimming and J lost 3 bases, with 21 bases between them. CDR3 length: 18 amino acids. This CDR3 is CASSLVSQGTHPDYGYTF. CDR3 in DNA: TGTGCCAGCAGCTTAGTCAGTCAGGGCACCCACCCCGACTATGGCTACACCTTC.

The CDR3 reads CASSQGTAPNYGYTF. CDR3 nucleotide sequence: TGCGCCAGCAGCCAAGGGACAGCACCAAACTATGGCTACACCTTC. The V call is TRBV4-1, the J call TRBJ1-2; a possible D gene is TRBD1 (6 bases). Germline values: CDR1 MGHRA, CDR2 YSYEKL. The CDR3 loop spans 15 amino acids. Trimming stripped 1 base from V and 2 bases from J, with 11 bases between.

The genes are TRBV6-4 and TRBJ2-2, with 9 bases that match TRBD1. CDR3 size: 15 residues. J was trimmed by 7 bases and V by 0 bases; bases with no gene match: 3. Germline values: CDR1 MRHNA, CDR2 SNTAGT. The CDR3 DNA reads as TGTGCCAGCAGTGACTCACAGGGGGCTAGCGGGGAGCTGTTTTTT. Translating gives CASSDSQGASGELFF.

The chain has TRBV19 and TRBJ2-2; D perhaps matches TRBD2 (7 bases). This CDR3 comprises 14 residues. Germline CDR1 and CDR2: LNHDA and SQIVND (reference sequence). V was clipped by 9 bases and J by 7 bases, with 18 bases between them. This chain's CDR3 is CASSIRGAIGELFF. The CDR3 DNA reads as TGTGCCAGCTCAATTCGGGGGGCGATCGGGGAGCTGTTTTTT.

The rearrangement joins TRBV30 to TRBJ1-2, with D possibly being TRBD1 (6 bases). Between the trimmed V and J ends, which lost 2 bases and 8 bases, there was a span of 15 bases. There are 13 residues in the CDR3. Germline V gives CDR1 GTSNPN, CDR2 SVGIG (reference sequence). As DNA, the CDR3 is TGTGCCTGGAGTCCGGGGGGCCCTATGGGCTACACCTTC. Its translation is CAWSPGGPMGYTF.

This clone came up once. V gene TRBV3-1 (or the pseudogene TRBV3-2) combines with J gene TRBJ2-3; D may be TRBD2 (6 bases). With 4 bases removed from V and 0 bases from J, the gap between germline ends came to 11 bases. This CDR3 is 15 amino acids long. Germline CDR1 is LGHDT and CDR2 is YNNKEL (reference sequence). The CDR3 here is CASSLSGSSTDTQYF. CDR3 bases: TGTGCCAGCAGCCTTAGCGGTTCTAGCACAGATACGCAGTATTTT.

This sequence joins TRBV11-3 and TRBJ2-2; D might be TRBD1 (6 bases). The V end lost 1 base, the J end lost 1 base, and 10 bases lay between the germline ends. The CDR3 is 16 residues long. In germline, CDR1 is SGHNT, CDR2 YENEEA. In nucleotides, the CDR3 is TGTGCCAGCAGCTTAGTCTGGGGGCAGAACACCGGGGAGCTGTTTTTT. Amino acids: CASSLVWGQNTGELFF.

Worth noting for this clone: One junction end does not reproduce the germline sequence, and a read error may be involved. The CDR3 sequence: CASSLDRPGGWPEAFF. The DNA for the CDR3 is TGTGCCAGCAGCCTAGATCGCCCCGGGGGATGGCCTGAAGCTTTCTTT. This sequence joins TRBV11-2 and TRBJ1-1, with D possibly TRBD1 on 5 matching bases. Germline assignment: CDR1 SGHAT and CDR2 FQNNGV. CDR3 length equals 16 residues.

This chain links TRBV4-1 with TRBJ1-2; 10 bases agree with TRBD1. The CDR3 has 19 amino acids. The V gene's germline CDR1 is MGHRA and CDR2 YSYEKL. Losses at the gene ends were 0 bases for V and 5 bases for J; bases not matched to a gene: 15. This CDR3 reads CASSQELPGTGAGSYGYTF. The DNA of the CDR3 is TGCGCCAGCAGCCAAGAGCTCCCCGGGACAGGGGCTGGAAGTTATGGCTACACCTTC.

The rearrangement joins TRBV9 to TRBJ1-3; D not resolved. V lost 1 base, J lost 4 bases, and 3 bases lay in between. This CDR3 comprises 12 residues. From germline, CDR1 is SGDLS and CDR2 YYNGEE. CDR3 nucleotide sequence: TGTGCCAGCAGCGTAAGCGGAAACACCATATATTTT. Protein product: CASSVSGNTIYF.

The chain has TRBV5-1 and TRBJ2-3, with 9 bases identical to TRBD2. The CDR3 contains 17 residues. Germline loops: CDR1 SGHRS, CDR2 YFSETQ. The trim removed 0 bases at V and 1 base at J, leaving 6 bases unmatched. CDR3 bases: TGCGCCAGCAGCTTGGACGGCGGGGGGGCTCGCACAGATACGCAGTATTTT. Amino acids: CASSLDGGGARTDTQYF. The full variable domain, rest sourced from reference TRBV5-1 and TRBJ2-3, is KAGVTQTPRYLIKTRGQQVTLSCSPISGHRSVSWYQQTPGQGLQFLFEYFSETQRNKGNFPGRFSGRQFSNSRSEMNVSTLELGDSALYLCASSLDGGGARTDTQYFGPGTRLTVL.

This clone was seen only once. The CDR3 nucleotides read TGTGCCAGCAGCTCATCGGCGGGGGCTAGCACAGATACGCAGTATTTT. Translating gives CASSSSAGASTDTQYF. This chain uses TRBV3-1 (or the pseudogene TRBV3-2) with TRBJ2-3; D is possibly TRBD2 (7 bases). The CDR3 runs to 16 residues. Germline-derived CDR1 and CDR2 are LGHDT and YNNKEL (reference sequence). The V end lost 5 bases, the J end lost 0 bases, and 15 bases lay between the germline ends.

The chain is built from TRBV3-1 (or the pseudogene TRBV3-2) and TRBJ1-2; 9 nucleotides agree with TRBD1. In germline, CDR1 is LGHDT, CDR2 YNNKEL (reference sequence). The CDR3 totals 15 residues. V lost 0 bases, J lost 8 bases, and 7 bases stayed unmatched. This chain's CDR3 is CASSQDGTGFRGYTF. DNA of the CDR3: TGTGCCAGCAGCCAAGATGGGACAGGGTTTCGGGGCTACACCTTC.

V gene TRBV5-6 combines with J gene TRBJ1-2, with 7 bases identical to TRBD1. CDR1 is SGHDT and CDR2 is YYEEEE in the germline V gene. With V trimmed by 0 bases and J by 3 bases, 2 bases remained unmatched. The CDR3 length is 14 residues. The DNA of the CDR3 is TGTGCCAGCAGCTTGGTTGGACAGGACTATGGCTACACCTTC. As protein: CASSLVGQDYGYTF.

The J gene is TRBJ1-6, the V gene TRBV6-6; the match to TRBD1 covers 11 bases. The length of the CDR3 is 16 residues. Germline CDR1 and CDR2: MNHNY and SVGAGI (reference sequence). V lost 6 bases, J lost 5 bases, and 6 bases stayed unmatched. The CDR3 DNA reads as TGTGCCAGCAGCCATGGACAGGGGGCTAATAATTCACCCCTCCACTTT. Protein sequence: CASSHGQGANNSPLHF.

V usage is TRBV5-5 and J usage is TRBJ2-1, with D maybe TRBD2 (6 bases). Trimming took off 4 bases at V and 2 bases at J, with 13 bases between the two ends. Germline lookup yields CDR1 SGHKS and CDR2 YYEKEE (reference sequence). The length of the CDR3 is 15 residues. CDR3 bases: TGTGCCAGCAGCCCAAGGTGGGGGGCCTACAATGAGCAGTTCTTC. It specifies CASSPRWGAYNEQFF.

This clone has just one count. The chain has TRBV7-2 and TRBJ1-6; 7 bases match TRBD1. With 0 bases clipped from V and 7 bases from J, the junction kept 3 bases outside the gene matches. The CDR3 is made up of 15 amino acids. Germline CDR1 and CDR2: SGHTA and FQGNSA. The CDR3, as DNA: TGTGCCAGCAGCTTAGCGGGACAGAGAAATTCACCCCTCCACTTT. Residues: CASSLAGQRNSPLHF.